This T cell receptor (beta chain) stems from a study of shared clonotypes between healthy human individuals. As regards this clone: Its specificity is unknown.

The naive CD8 subset, CD45RO-negative cells positively selected for CCR7, excluded terminally differentiated effector memory CD45RA+ cells. Findings of the study overall: Non-shared clonotypes displayed generation probabilities falling below those of clonotypes present in all four donors.

For every subset, genomic DNA was evenly distributed across several immunoSEQ plates. The repertoire was sequenced with immunoSEQ multiplex PCR; TCRdb's copy has only in-frame clones and lacks some. This sample carries around 1.9 million clones, about 93% of them seen once, and the ten largest clones take under 2%. This TCR was recovered from a man aged 18-30 years in good health. Some clones in this sample may be carry-over from other donors' samples. The sequenced sample was naive CD8+ T cells from PBMCs.

The chain's CDR3 is CASSPSGSIDNEQFF. Written as DNA, the CDR3 is TGTGCCAGCAGCCCAAGCGGGAGTATTGACAATGAGCAGTTCTTC. The V gene is TRBV7-9, the J gene TRBJ2-1, with TRBD2 matching 8 bases. CDR3 size: 15 residues. V shed 5 bases, J shed 5 bases, and the junction held 8 bases outside the gene matches. Germline V gene lookup returns CDR1 SEHNR and CDR2 FQNEAQ (reference sequence).